These 30 T cell receptor beta chains originate from one sample sequenced in a study of shared clonotypes between healthy human individuals (dated by TCRdb to the early 2020s). The library was obtained by the immunoSEQ multiplex PCR assay. Held by TCRdb, this immuneACCESS table contains in-frame sequences only and omits some clones. Under half of the omission traces to an unresolved V gene where checked; the cause of the rest is unknown. Counted in this sample were roughly 810,000 clones; 96% of them appeared once. The ten largest clonotypes hold less than 0.25% of the sample. CD8 naive samples were CD45RO-negative cells positively selected for CCR7, giving a CD45RA+CCR7+ population that excluded TemRA cells. Sequencing input: naive CD8+ T cells sorted from blood. Interpreted using the paper, the cell subset or site label stands for: CD45RA+CCR7+. These receptors came from a man under 40 in good health.

CDR3 DNA: TGCGCCAGCAGGCCCCCTATCGGAGGGCCTGGTAACACCGGGGAGCTGTTTTTT. This codes for CASRPPIGGPGNTGELFF. The gene calls are TRBV4-3 and TRBJ2-2, with a tentative D call TRBD2 (6 bases). With 6 bases removed from V and 2 bases from J, the gap between germline ends came to 22 bases. This CDR3 is built from 18 residues. The germline CDR1 and CDR2 sequences are LGHNA and YSLEER.

The chain couples TRBV9 to TRBJ1-1, with a weak D call TRBD1 (6 bases). V was trimmed by 3 bases and J by 4 bases, leaving 13 bases between them. This CDR3 has 14 amino acids. Germline values: CDR1 SGDLS, CDR2 YYNGEE. The CDR3 is CASSARGGTTEAFF. The DNA for the CDR3 is TGTGCCAGCAGCGCGAGAGGGGGGACCACTGAAGCTTTCTTT.

This CDR3 reads CASSRGLAGVVEQFF. CDR3 bases: TGTGCCAGCAGCCGTGGACTAGCGGGAGTGGTTGAGCAGTTCTTC. The rearrangement uses TRBV11-2 and TRBJ2-1; 13 nucleotides align to TRBD2. The V segment lost 5 bases and the J segment 9 bases; nucleotides outside the gene matches: 7. The CDR3 is 15 residues long. The germline V gene encodes CDR1 SGHAT and CDR2 FQNNGV. The whole variable domain, remainder taken from reference TRBV11-2 and TRBJ2-1, is EAGVAQSPRYKIIEKRQSVAFWCNPISGHATLYWYQQILGQGPKLLIQFQNNGVVDDSQLPKDRFSAERLKGVDSTLKIQPAKLEDSAVYLCASSRGLAGVVEQFFGPGTRLTVL.

J is TRBJ1-3 and V is TRBV6-1; a possible D gene is TRBD1 (5 bases). This CDR3 has 16 amino acids. The V and J ends lost 1 base and 3 bases respectively, with 13 bases between them. CDR1 and CDR2 (germline): MNHNS, SASEGT. CDR3 sequence (DNA): TGTGCCAGCAGTGAAGATGCTTGGGGGAGTGGAAACACCATATATTTT. It yields the protein CASSEDAWGSGNTIYF.

The gene calls are TRBV7-2 and TRBJ2-3; 8 bases fit TRBD1. The junction had 4 bases not matched to a gene; V was cut back by 1 base and J by 1 base. Germline-derived CDR1 and CDR2 are SGHTA and FQGNSA. The CDR3 runs to 16 residues. The CDR3 DNA sequence: TGTGCCAGCAGCTTAGTTGAGACAGGGGGCACAGATACGCAGTATTTT. Its translation: CASSLVETGGTDTQYF.

This chain's CDR3 is CASSLYDGNTEAFF. The CDR3 DNA sequence: TGTGCCAGCAGCTTATACGACGGGAACACTGAAGCTTTCTTT. The chain has TRBV13 and TRBJ1-1; D not resolved. The CDR3 has 14 amino acids. The germline V gene has CDR1 PRHDT and CDR2 FYEKMQ (reference sequence). V lost 2 bases, J lost 1 base, and 8 bases lay in between.

This chain connects TRBV7-3 to TRBJ2-1; no definite D call. V lost 5 bases and J lost 5, with 10 bases in between. This CDR3 contains 13 residues. Germline assignment: CDR1 SGHTA and CDR2 FQGTGA. The CDR3 DNA reads as TGTGCCAGCAGCCTCCGGTCGGACAATGAGCAGTTCTTC. Its protein product is CASSLRSDNEQFF.

This chain joins TRBV28 and TRBJ2-7, with 8 nucleotides matching TRBD1. The CDR3 spans 13 residues. Trimming cost V 3 bases and J 5 bases; bases outside gene matches: 3. The germline V gene encodes CDR1 MDHEN and CDR2 SYDVKM. The DNA of the CDR3 is TGTGCCAGCAGTTTCAGGGGGCCCCACGAGCAGTACTTC. This encodes CASSFRGPHEQYF.

This clone has only one observation. The chain combines TRBV25-1 with TRBJ2-2; D is unresolved. The germline V gene has CDR1 MGHDK and CDR2 SYGVNS. Trimming left V 5 bases short and J 0 bases short, with 7 bases between. This CDR3 has 14 amino acids. The CDR3 protein is CASSFSANTGELFF. CDR3 nucleotides: TGTGCCAGCAGTTTTTCGGCGAACACCGGGGAGCTGTTTTTT.

About this clone itself: An end of the junction does not agree with germline; a read error may underlie this. V and J are TRBV27 and TRBJ1-2, with D perhaps TRBD1 (5 bases). Germline loops: CDR1 MNHEY, CDR2 SMNVEV (reference sequence). This CDR3 is 13 amino acids long. The CDR3 is CASSQGLYGRLAF. CDR3 bases: TGTGCCAGCAGTCAGGGCCTCTACGGTCGGCTCGCCTTC.

This rearrangement joins TRBV6-6 to TRBJ2-7; a possible D gene is TRBD2 (6 bases). The ends were cut back, 0 bases at V and 4 bases at J, with 13 bases in the middle. The germline V gene encodes CDR1 MNHNY and CDR2 SVGAGI (reference sequence). The CDR3 loop spans 15 amino acids. CDR3 sequence reads: CASSYSLAESYEQYF. The CDR3 nucleotides are TGTGCCAGCAGTTACTCGTTAGCGGAGTCTTACGAGCAGTACTTC.

The chain is built from TRBV29-1 and TRBJ2-5; 7 bases match TRBD1. Losses at the gene ends were 7 bases for V and 1 base for J; bases not matched to a gene: 3. Germline assignment: CDR1 SQVTM and CDR2 ANQGSEA. This CDR3 is built from 12 residues. The CDR3 sequence: CSAYRGQETQYF. The CDR3 nucleotides are TGCAGCGCCTACAGGGGCCAAGAGACCCAGTACTTC.

The chain employs TRBV6-6 and TRBJ2-1; no firm D call. The CDR3 has 8 residues. The germline V gene encodes CDR1 MNHNY and CDR2 SVGAGI (reference sequence). The V end was cut by 8 bases, the J end by 15 bases, with 8 bases between. The CDR3 here is CASPVGFF. The CDR3 nucleotides are TGTGCCAGCCCCGTCGGGTTCTTC.

The chain combines TRBV4-1 with TRBJ2-7; D is unresolved. V gave up 3 bases and J gave up 3 bases, with 15 bases separating them. CDR3 length equals 15 residues. Per germline, CDR1 MGHRA and CDR2 YSYEKL. CDR3 coding DNA: TGCGCCAGCAGCCAGGTCAAGAGCCCTATCTACGAGCAGTACTTC. It is translated as CASSQVKSPIYEQYF.

This chain uses TRBV21-1 with TRBJ2-2; the table's D gene call, TRBD2, was not cross checked with the DNA. TRBV21-1 is a recognized pseudogene. The CDR3 sequence is 16 residues long. The CDR3 loop reads CASSVALSGGTGELFF. The CDR3 bases are TGTGCCAGCAGCGTCGCGCTCAGCGGTGGAACCGGGGAGCTGTTTTTT.

This sequence joins TRBV2 and TRBJ2-7; D tentatively reads TRBD1 or TRBD2 (5 bases each). The V end lost 6 bases, the J end lost 9 bases, and 18 bases lay between the germline ends. Germline V lookup: CDR1 SNHLY, CDR2 FYNNEI. The CDR3 contains 13 residues. The CDR3 DNA sequence: TGTGCCAGCAGCGGGATTACGACGGGGCCGCAGTACTTC. Protein sequence: CASSGITTGPQYF.

Only one count was recorded for this clone. V and J are TRBV7-9 and TRBJ2-2; a weak D match, TRBD1 (6 bases). V was trimmed by 0 bases and J by 6 bases, leaving 14 bases between them. The V gene's germline CDR1 is SEHNR and CDR2 FQNEAQ (reference sequence). The CDR3 extends over 16 amino acids. CDR3 sequence: CASSLAGAQMAGELFF. The CDR3 DNA reads TGTGCCAGCAGCTTAGCGGGGGCTCAGATGGCCGGGGAGCTGTTTTTT.

This clone came up once. Distinct nucleotide sequences in the sample also encode this CDR3. The chain employs TRBV27 and TRBJ2-7, with D tentatively TRBD2 (5 bases). CDR3 length equals 14 residues. From germline, CDR1 is MNHEY and CDR2 SMNVEV (reference sequence). The V end was cut by 2 bases, the J end by 2 bases, with 10 bases between. The CDR3 sequence: CASSLGRGPYEQYF. The CDR3 DNA follows: TGTGCCAGCAGTTTAGGCCGGGGTCCCTACGAGCAGTACTTC.

The chain employs TRBV15 and TRBJ2-1; D possibly uses TRBD1 or TRBD2 (6 bases each). The length of the CDR3 is 13 residues. The germline V and J ends were trimmed by 1 base and 7 bases, with 8 bases remaining between them. CDR1 is LNHNV and CDR2 is YYDKDF in the germline V gene (reference sequence). CDR3 bases: TGTGCCACCAGCAGAGTAGGGGGGAATGAGCAGTTCTTC. Translation: CATSRVGGNEQFF.

V and J are TRBV19 and TRBJ2-1; tentatively, D is TRBD1 (5 bases). Germline V gene lookup returns CDR1 LNHDA and CDR2 SQIVND (reference sequence). The CDR3 consists of 15 residues. V was clipped by 5 bases and J by 9 bases, with 20 bases between them. CDR3: CASSYRWGRESEQFF. The DNA for the CDR3 is TGTGCCAGTAGTTATAGGTGGGGCAGGGAAAGTGAGCAGTTCTTC.

The chain is built from TRBV9 and TRBJ1-1; TRBD1 is a possible D gene (6 bases). The CDR3 runs 13 residues. Germline assignment: CDR1 SGDLS and CDR2 YYNGEE. V dropped 4 bases and J dropped 4 bases, with 11 bases sitting between them. The CDR3 bases are TGTGCCAGCAGCCTCGAGGGGGTCACTGAAGCTTTCTTT. It translates to CASSLEGVTEAFF.

The rearrangement joins TRBV10-2 to TRBJ2-1, with D perhaps TRBD1 or TRBD2 (5 bases each). CDR3 size: 13 residues. From germline, CDR1 is WSHSY and CDR2 SAAADI. Between the trimmed V and J ends, which lost 2 bases and 9 bases, there was a span of 11 bases. CDR3 sequence: CASSERGWFEQFF. The CDR3 coding sequence is TGCGCCAGCAGTGAGCGGGGCTGGTTTGAGCAGTTCTTC.

The V and J genes are TRBV4-1 and TRBJ2-7; 7 bases match TRBD2. The length of the CDR3 is 15 residues. J was trimmed by 3 bases and V by 1 base; bases with no gene match: 6. Germline values: CDR1 MGHRA, CDR2 YSYEKL. The CDR3 nucleotides read TGCGCCAGCAGCCAAGCTCTGGGGGGGGACTACGAGCAGTACTTC. Encoded protein: CASSQALGGDYEQYF.

The chain recombines TRBV19 with TRBJ2-7; D uncertain. Deletions cut 1 base from V and 5 bases from J, with 15 bases between. The length of the CDR3 is 15 residues. CDR1 is LNHDA and CDR2 is SQIVND in the germline V gene (reference sequence). The CDR3 DNA sequence: TGTGCCAGTAGTATAGGGACCGGGCCCTGGGACGAGCAGTACTTC. Its translation: CASSIGTGPWDEQYF.

The chain carries TRBV28 and TRBJ1-2; D perhaps matches TRBD1 (6 bases). This CDR3 is built from 16 residues. Trimming removed 3 bases at V and 1 base at J, with 15 bases between. Germline CDR1 is MDHEN and CDR2 is SYDVKM. CDR3 nucleotide sequence: TGTGCCAGCAGTTTGCGGGACACCAATATTAACTATGGCTACACCTTC. This gives the protein CASSLRDTNINYGYTF.

V gene TRBV5-4 combines with J gene TRBJ1-4; unclear D gene. Germline values: CDR1 SGHNT, CDR2 YYREEE (reference sequence). The CDR3 runs 14 residues. With 1 base removed from V and 7 bases from J, the gap between germline ends came to 11 bases. In DNA, the CDR3 is TGTGCCAGCAGCTTGATGTCAAAGGGTGAAAAACTGTTTTTT. It codes for CASSLMSKGEKLFF.

The chain has TRBV9 and TRBJ2-7, with TRBD2 matching 11 bases. Trimming took 3 bases from V and 3 from J; bases not matched to a gene: 5. Per germline, CDR1 SGDLS and CDR2 YYNGEE. CDR3 length: 15 residues. The CDR3: CASSGAGTSGYEQYF. The CDR3 bases are TGTGCCAGCAGCGGAGCCGGGACTAGCGGCTACGAGCAGTACTTC.

In this sample, this clone turned up once. The CDR3 sequence: CASSLVVVAGGSPTDTQYF. DNA for the CDR3: TGTGCCAGCAGCTTAGTCGTAGTAGCGGGAGGCTCCCCCACAGATACGCAGTATTTT. This chain connects TRBV7-8 to TRBJ2-3, with 10 bases identical to TRBD2. V trimming: 1 base; J trimming: 2 bases; junction bases outside the gene matches: 12. CDR3 length: 19 residues. The germline V gene has CDR1 SGHVS and CDR2 FQNEAQ.

This chain connects TRBV4-3 to TRBJ2-7; D call uncertain. V dropped 0 bases and J dropped 2 bases, with 11 bases sitting between them. Per the germline V gene, CDR1 is LGHNA and CDR2 is YSLEER. The CDR3 extends over 15 amino acids. CDR3 nucleotide sequence: TGCGCCAGCAGCCAAGAGCAGGCGAAGCCCTACGAGCAGTACTTC. Translated, it gives CASSQEQAKPYEQYF.

The V gene is TRBV10-2, the J gene TRBJ2-3, with 16 bases fitting TRBD2. The CDR3 spans 16 residues. V lost 8 bases and J lost 3; bases outside the gene matches: 5. Germline loops: CDR1 WSHSY, CDR2 SAAADI. CDR3 coding DNA: TGCGCCAGCGGGACTAGCGGGAGGGCCAGGACAGATACGCAGTATTTT. Translating gives CASGTSGRARTDTQYF.